This is a list of T cell receptor beta chains from one sample in a study of T cells in tumors after PD-1 blockade. The table came from immunoSEQ multiplex PCR; TCRdb's copy has only in-frame clones and leaves some out. The table has 14,000 to 15,000 clones, about four fifths seen once. The sequencing used PBMCs, collected after anti-PD-1 treatment. These receptors were taken from a human donor with basal cell carcinoma. Each CDR3 is given with its conserved first and last residue. D genes are given only for firm matches. The size of a clone is reported for some rows only, either as once, few or many, or as a class for expanded clones.

size: NA
V: TRBV3-1/TRBV3-2
D: NA
J: TRBJ1-3
CDR3: CASSPRGVPPRGTIYF
DNA: TGTGCCAGCAGCCCGCGCGGGGTCCCACCCCGGGGCACCATATATTTT

size: NA
V: TRBV6-2/TRBV6-3
D: NA
J: TRBJ1-2
CDR3: CASSYSFGPDGNNYGYTF
DNA: TGTGCCAGCAGTTACTCCTTCGGCCCGGACGGCAATAACTATGGCTACACCTTC

size: once
V: TRBV21-1
D: NA
J: TRBJ2-1
CDR3: CASSKLTPRREAMFF
DNA: TGTGCCAGCAGCAAATTAACCCCCAGGCGGGAGGCCATGTTCTTC

size: NA
V: TRBV12-5
D: TRBD1
J: TRBJ2-7
CDR3: CASGLGQGSSYEQYF
DNA: TGTGCTAGTGGACTTGGACAGGGGAGCTCCTACGAGCAGTACTTC

size: NA
V: TRBV6-1
D: TRBD1
J: TRBJ1-2
CDR3: CASSELTGEGYGYTF
DNA: TGTGCCAGCAGTGAACTAACAGGGGAGGGATATGGCTACACCTTC

size: NA
V: TRBV2
D: NA
J: TRBJ2-1
CDR3: CARSEGGAGAGSSYNEQFF
DNA: TGTGCCCGCAGTGAAGGGGGGGCGGGGGCGGGGAGCTCCTACAATGAGCAGTTCTTC

size: few
V: TRBV9
D: NA
J: TRBJ1-3
CDR3: CASSVEGNTIYF
DNA: TGTGCCAGCAGCGTAGAAGGAAACACCATATATTTT

size: NA
V: TRBV5-5
D: NA
J: TRBJ2-7
CDR3: CASSLAQGRATYEQYF
DNA: TGTGCCAGCAGCTTGGCCCAGGGCAGGGCGACCTACGAGCAGTACTTC

size: few
V: TRBV7-9
D: NA
J: TRBJ2-5
CDR3: CASSLYVGGQETQYF
DNA: TGTGCCAGCAGCTTATATGTGGGGGGACAAGAGACCCAGTACTTC

size: NA
V: TRBV6-4
D: TRBD1
J: TRBJ1-5
CDR3: CASSEHMGQGEGQPQHF
DNA: TGTGCCAGCAGTGAACACATGGGACAGGGGGAGGGTCAGCCCCAGCATTTT

size: NA
V: TRBV12-3/TRBV12-4
D: NA
J: TRBJ1-2
CDR3: CASSLPQSGYTF
DNA: TGTGCCAGCAGTTTACCGCAATCCGGCTACACCTTC

size: once
V: TRBV4-2
D: TRBD2
J: TRBJ2-1
CDR3: CASSQVLAGGDNEQFF
DNA: TGTGCCAGCAGCCAAGTCCTAGCGGGGGGGGACAATGAGCAGTTCTTC

size: NA
V: TRBV27
D: NA
J: TRBJ1-1
CDR3: CASKLGPTWTEAFF
DNA: TGTGCCAGCAAACTAGGGCCAACGTGGACTGAAGCTTTCTTT

size: NA
V: TRBV7-9
D: TRBD2
J: TRBJ2-1
CDR3: CASSSPGLANEQFF
DNA: TGTGCCAGCAGCTCACCCGGACTAGCCAATGAGCAGTTCTTC

size: NA
V: TRBV5-1
D: NA
J: TRBJ2-3
CDR3: CASSLESLSTDTQYF
DNA: TGCGCCAGCAGCTTGGAGAGCCTTAGCACAGATACGCAGTATTTT

size: few
V: TRBV5-1
D: TRBD2
J: TRBJ2-3
CDR3: CASSLVSGSTDTQYF
DNA: TGCGCCAGCAGCTTGGTTAGCGGGAGCACAGATACGCAGTATTTT

size: NA
V: TRBV5-1
D: NA
J: TRBJ2-3
CDR3: CASSRGESTDTQYF
DNA: TGCGCCAGCAGCCGGGGAGAAAGCACAGATACGCAGTATTTT

size: few
V: TRBV25-1
D: NA
J: TRBJ1-6
CDR3: CASSDNWAANSPLHF
DNA: TGTGCCAGCAGTGACAACTGGGCAGCCAATTCACCCCTCCACTTT

size: once
V: TRBV6-5
D: NA
J: TRBJ1-3
CDR3: CASRWLSGNTIYF
DNA: TGTGCCAGCAGGTGGTTGTCTGGAAACACCATATATTTT

size: NA
V: TRBV5-1
D: NA
J: TRBJ2-3
CDR3: CASSRMVSGWGSTSTDTQYF
DNA: TGCGCCAGCAGCCGGATGGTATCGGGATGGGGTAGTACTAGCACAGATACGCAGTATTTT

size: NA
V: TRBV10-3
D: TRBD1
J: TRBJ2-7
CDR3: CAMGLGQGFNEQYF
DNA: TGTGCCATGGGTTTGGGACAGGGATTCAACGAGCAGTACTTC

size: NA
V: TRBV10-3
D: TRBD1
J: TRBJ1-1
CDR3: CAISEWDRGGEAFF
DNA: TGTGCCATCAGTGAGTGGGACAGGGGCGGAGAAGCTTTCTTT

size: NA
V: TRBV4-3
D: NA
J: TRBJ1-5
CDR3: CASSQDTDQPQHF
DNA: TGCGCCAGCAGCCAAGATACAGATCAGCCCCAGCATTTT

size: NA
V: TRBV12-5
D: TRBD1
J: TRBJ2-7
CDR3: CASGLTGGPSHEQYF
DNA: TGTGCTAGTGGTTTGACAGGGGGTCCTAGTCACGAGCAGTACTTC

size: NA
V: TRBV27
D: TRBD1
J: TRBJ2-2
CDR3: CASSLFSQNRGTGELFF
DNA: TGTGCCAGCAGTTTATTTTCCCAAAACAGGGGCACCGGGGAGCTGTTTTTT

size: NA
V: TRBV16
D: NA
J: TRBJ2-7
CDR3: CASKKPRGGNEQYF
DNA: TGTGCCTCGAAAAAACCCAGGGGTGGCAACGAGCAGTACTTC

size: once
V: TRBV4-2
D: TRBD2
J: TRBJ2-7
CDR3: CASSQSTSGAFEQYF
DNA: TGTGCCAGCAGCCAGAGTACTAGCGGGGCTTTCGAGCAGTACTTC

size: NA
V: TRBV7-2
D: NA
J: TRBJ2-3
CDR3: CASSPGGGQGSDTQYF
DNA: TGTGCCAGCAGCCCGGGGGGGGGACAGGGCTCAGATACGCAGTATTTT

size: NA
V: TRBV9
D: NA
J: TRBJ1-6
CDR3: CASSVVDDYNSPLHF
DNA: TGTGCCAGCAGCGTAGTGGACGACTATAATTCACCCCTCCACTTT

size: NA
V: TRBV3-1/TRBV3-2
D: TRBD1
J: TRBJ2-2
CDR3: CASSHLDREWTGELFF
DNA: TGTGCCAGCAGTCACTTGGACAGGGAGTGGACCGGGGAGCTGTTTTTT

size: NA
V: TRBV28
D: NA
J: TRBJ1-4
CDR3: CASNQEGLGEKLFF
DNA: TGTGCCAGCAACCAGGAGGGGTTAGGAGAAAAACTGTTTTTT

size: few
V: TRBV19
D: TRBD1
J: TRBJ2-7
CDR3: CASSPHRQGIYEQYF
DNA: TGTGCCAGTAGTCCCCACAGACAGGGGATTTACGAGCAGTACTTC

size: NA
V: TRBV18
D: TRBD1
J: TRBJ2-1
CDR3: CASSRGQGKGNEQFF
DNA: TGTGCCAGCTCACGCGGACAGGGTAAGGGGAATGAGCAGTTCTTC

size: NA
V: TRBV6-5
D: NA
J: TRBJ1-2
CDR3: CASSWTAYGYTF
DNA: TGTGCCAGCAGCTGGACAGCCTATGGCTACACCTTC

size: NA
V: TRBV3-1/TRBV3-2
D: NA
J: TRBJ2-3
CDR3: CASSRQGLREGRDEVRDTQYF
DNA: TGTGCCAGCAGCCGCCAAGGATTAAGAGAGGGCCGCGATGAGGTGAGAGATACGCAGTATTTT

size: NA
V: TRBV6-6
D: NA
J: TRBJ2-1
CDR3: CASSAIGGRLGNEQFF
DNA: TGTGCCAGCAGCGCGATAGGGGGAAGACTGGGGAATGAGCAGTTCTTC

size: NA
V: TRBV13
D: NA
J: TRBJ1-3
CDR3: CASSHDRTSGNTIYF
DNA: TGTGCCAGCAGCCACGACAGAACCTCTGGAAACACCATATATTTT

size: NA
V: TRBV28
D: NA
J: TRBJ1-2
CDR3: CASTVGRNYGYTF
DNA: TGTGCCAGCACAGTCGGTAGGAACTATGGCTACACCTTC

size: NA
V: TRBV2
D: TRBD1
J: TRBJ1-2
CDR3: CASRQGADYGYTF
DNA: TGTGCCAGCAGACAGGGGGCCGACTATGGCTACACCTTC

size: NA
V: TRBV2
D: TRBD2
J: TRBJ2-1
CDR3: CARSDGWAGEGSSYNEQFF
DNA: TGTGCCCGCAGTGATGGGTGGGCGGGGGAGGGGAGCTCCTACAATGAGCAGTTCTTC

size: NA
V: TRBV27
D: TRBD1
J: TRBJ2-4
CDR3: CASSLTGAIAKNIQYF
DNA: TGTGCCAGCAGTTTAACAGGGGCTATAGCCAAAAACATTCAGTACTTC

size: NA
V: TRBV6-5
D: NA
J: TRBJ1-4
CDR3: CASSQQENEKLFF
DNA: TGTGCCAGCAGTCAACAGGAAAATGAAAAACTGTTTTTT

size: NA
V: TRBV5-1
D: TRBD2
J: TRBJ2-5
CDR3: CASSLGLGQAQYF
DNA: TGCGCCAGCAGCCTAGGACTAGGCCAGGCCCAGTACTTC

size: NA
V: TRBV19
D: TRBD1
J: TRBJ1-6
CDR3: CASSPHGGDRGHPLHF
DNA: TGTGCCAGTAGTCCACACGGGGGGGACAGGGGTCACCCCCTCCACTTT

size: NA
V: TRBV28
D: TRBD1
J: TRBJ1-2
CDR3: CASSFWGGQGPSIYGYTF
DNA: TGTGCCAGCAGTTTCTGGGGAGGACAGGGGCCCTCCATCTATGGCTACACCTTC

size: few
V: TRBV2
D: TRBD2
J: TRBJ2-1
CDR3: CARSYGGARAGSSYNEQFF
DNA: TGTGCCCGCAGTTACGGGGGGGCGCGGGCGGGGAGCTCCTACAATGAGCAGTTCTTC

size: NA
V: TRBV2
D: TRBD2
J: TRBJ2-1
CDR3: CASCYGWGGVGSSYNEQFF
DNA: TGTGCCAGCTGTTATGGGTGGGGGGGGGTGGGGAGCTCCTACAATGAGCAGTTCTTC

size: once
V: TRBV5-6
D: TRBD1
J: TRBJ1-6
CDR3: CASSLVAPDRGSYNSPLHF
DNA: TGTGCCAGCAGCTTGGTCGCCCCGGACAGGGGCTCCTATAATTCACCCCTCCACTTT

size: NA
V: TRBV9
D: NA
J: TRBJ1-3
CDR3: CASSVGDRSGNTIYF
DNA: TGTGCCAGCAGCGTAGGCGATCGGTCAGGAAACACCATATATTTT

size: NA
V: TRBV28
D: NA
J: TRBJ1-2
CDR3: CASSLGGVGYTF
DNA: TGTGCCAGCAGTTTAGGAGGTGTCGGCTACACCTTC

size: NA
V: TRBV30
D: TRBD1
J: TRBJ2-7
CDR3: CAWSPGGTGGYEQYF
DNA: TGTGCCTGGAGTCCGGGGGGGACAGGGGGCTACGAGCAGTACTTC

size: NA
V: TRBV10-1
D: TRBD1
J: TRBJ1-3
CDR3: CASSVGGQGAGNTIYF
DNA: TGCGCCAGCAGTGTTGGTGGACAGGGGGCTGGAAACACCATATATTTT

size: NA
V: TRBV28
D: NA
J: TRBJ2-5
CDR3: CASSSRLDAETQYF
DNA: TGTGCCAGCAGTTCAAGACTAGACGCAGAGACCCAGTACTTC

size: few
V: TRBV4-2
D: NA
J: TRBJ2-7
CDR3: CASSQEPGTYEQYF
DNA: TGTGCCAGCAGCCAAGAGCCGGGGACTTACGAGCAGTACTTC

size: NA
V: TRBV6-5
D: TRBD1
J: TRBJ2-1
CDR3: CASSRTGPFYNEQFF
DNA: TGTGCCAGCAGTCGGACAGGGCCCTTCTACAATGAGCAGTTCTTC